This TCR beta chain was captured in a study of blood T cell repertoires in COVID-19 (dated by TCRdb to about 2020). About the investigation overall: Samples from collaborators originated in the United States, Italy and Spain and spanned both the acute and convalescent phases of COVID-19. The material from the prospective study consisted of cDNA or gDNA derived from T cells, B-cell-depleted T cells, or PBMCs. Subjects who had been exposed to COVID-19, were actively infected with it, or had recovered from it provided the deeply sampled blood TCRbeta repertoires that made up the dataset. The repertoires were released in a freely available public database meant as a resource for research on the immune response to SARS-CoV-2. The samples were drawn from two sources: the first 160 participants of the ongoing ImmuneRACE study, and 1,254 subjects contributed by 6 global collaborators. The sample metadata nearly always contained a de-identified subject ID, COVID-19 status, age in years and sex. Where available, HLA class I and class II types were obtained from metadata supplied by the sample provider rather than from assay-based typing.

V loses 2 bases of germline sequence and J loses 2 bases, and the interval between the two ends is 6 bases. Per the germline V gene, SGHTA is the CDR1 and FQGNSA is the CDR2. The CDR3 sequence holds 13 residues, the cysteine and phenylalanine included. CDR3 DNA is the only sequence kept; it has 39 bases, read in frame from the first base. On this clone: Its antigen specificity is not known. Per-base qualities were not stored, and no clone one base away is much larger.

The immunoSEQ Assay, a bias-controlled multiplex PCR, was used to amplify TCRbeta CDR3 regions from genomic DNA. Concerning the study's data processing: Within the assay, amplification of reference gene primers was used to estimate how many nucleated cells each sample contained. Sequence reads were collapsed and filtered to measure the absolute abundance of every unique TCRbeta CDR3 rearrangement. For each sample, productive Simpson clonality was calculated as the square root of Simpson's diversity index across productive rearrangements. TCRdb's version of the immuneACCESS table is confined to in-frame rearrangements and falls short of the full clone set. An unresolved V gene accounts for under half of the shortfall where checked; the remainder is of unknown origin. V and J calls and clone size are as listed in that table; D and trimming were resolved from the DNA. The sample table holds about 200,000 clones, of which roughly 85% were seen once. Around a fifth of the sample comes from the top ten.

The collaborating institutions used their own protocols to collect whole blood in K2EDTA tubes. For TCRbeta analysis, collaborators shipped samples in one of three forms: frozen whole blood, isolated PBMCs, or DNA extracted from either of those sample types. What the study reported, not specific to this receptor: The amount of clinical and demographic metadata varied by source and participant and was provided uncurated.

The receptor was derived from a man aged 55-75 years with active or convalescent COVID-19. The chain is made from TRBV7-2 and TRBJ1-1; the D gene is perhaps TRBD1, from 5 matching bases. The sample was peripheral blood. The nucleotide sequence is given as TGTGCCAGCAGCTTAACAGGAAACACTGAAGCTTTCTTT. The encoded protein is CASSLTGNTEAFF.